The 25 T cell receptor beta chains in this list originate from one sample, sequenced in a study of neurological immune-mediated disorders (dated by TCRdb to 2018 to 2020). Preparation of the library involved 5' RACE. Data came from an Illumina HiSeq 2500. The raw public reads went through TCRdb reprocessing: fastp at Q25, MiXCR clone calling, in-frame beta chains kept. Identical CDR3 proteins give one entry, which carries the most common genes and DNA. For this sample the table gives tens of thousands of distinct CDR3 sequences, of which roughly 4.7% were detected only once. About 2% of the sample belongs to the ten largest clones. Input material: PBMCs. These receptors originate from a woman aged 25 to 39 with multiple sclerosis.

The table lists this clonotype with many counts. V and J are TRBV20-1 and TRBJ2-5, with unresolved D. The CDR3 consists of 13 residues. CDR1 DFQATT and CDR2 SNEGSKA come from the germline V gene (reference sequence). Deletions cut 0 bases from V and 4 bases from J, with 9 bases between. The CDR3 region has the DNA TGCAGTGCTAGAGATCCGTGGGGAGAGACCCAGTACTTC. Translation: CSARDPWGETQYF.

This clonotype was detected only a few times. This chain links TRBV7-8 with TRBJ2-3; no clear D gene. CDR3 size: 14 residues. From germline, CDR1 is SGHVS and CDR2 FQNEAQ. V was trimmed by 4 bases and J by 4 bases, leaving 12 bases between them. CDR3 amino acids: CASSSLGRSDTQYF. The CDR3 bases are TGTGCCAGCAGCTCGCTTGGAAGGTCAGATACGCAGTATTTT.

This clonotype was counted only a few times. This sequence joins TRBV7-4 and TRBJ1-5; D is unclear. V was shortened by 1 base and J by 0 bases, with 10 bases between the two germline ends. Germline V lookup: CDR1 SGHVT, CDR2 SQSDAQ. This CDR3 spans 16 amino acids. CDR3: CASSLVGWYSNQPQHF. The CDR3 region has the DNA TGTGCCAGCAGCTTAGTTGGTTGGTATAGCAATCAGCCCCAGCATTTT.

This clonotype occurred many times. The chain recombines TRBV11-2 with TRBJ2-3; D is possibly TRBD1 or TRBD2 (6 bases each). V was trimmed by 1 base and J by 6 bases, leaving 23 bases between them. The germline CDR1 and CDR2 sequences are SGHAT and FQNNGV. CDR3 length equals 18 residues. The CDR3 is CASSLGRSSGASMDTQYF. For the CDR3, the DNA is TGTGCCAGCAGCTTAGGCCGTAGTTCGGGGGCCAGCATGGATACGCAGTATTTT. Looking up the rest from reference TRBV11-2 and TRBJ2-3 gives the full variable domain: EAGVAQSPRYKIIEKRQSVAFWCNPISGHATLYWYQQILGQGPKLLIQFQNNGVVDDSQLPKDRFSAERLKGVDSTLKIQPAKLEDSAVYLCASSLGRSSGASMDTQYFGPGTRLTVL.

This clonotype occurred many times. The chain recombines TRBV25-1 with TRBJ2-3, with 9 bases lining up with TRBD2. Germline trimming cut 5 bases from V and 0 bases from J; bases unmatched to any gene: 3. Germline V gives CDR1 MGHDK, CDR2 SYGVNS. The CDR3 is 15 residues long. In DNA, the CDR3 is TGTGCCAGCAGTCATGCGGGGGGGAGCACAGATACGCAGTATTTT. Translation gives CASSHAGGSTDTQYF. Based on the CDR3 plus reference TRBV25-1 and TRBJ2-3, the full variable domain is EADIYQTPRYLVIGTGKKITLECSQTMGHDKMYWYQQDPGMELHLIHYSYGVNSTEKGDLSSESTVSRIRTEHFPLTLESARPSHTSQYLCASSHAGGSTDTQYFGPGTRLTVL.

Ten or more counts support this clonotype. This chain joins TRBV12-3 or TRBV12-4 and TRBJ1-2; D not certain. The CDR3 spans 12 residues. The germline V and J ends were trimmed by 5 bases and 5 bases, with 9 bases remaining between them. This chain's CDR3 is CASSGEGYGYTF. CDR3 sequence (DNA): TGTGCCAGCAGTGGGGAGGGATATGGCTACACCTTC.

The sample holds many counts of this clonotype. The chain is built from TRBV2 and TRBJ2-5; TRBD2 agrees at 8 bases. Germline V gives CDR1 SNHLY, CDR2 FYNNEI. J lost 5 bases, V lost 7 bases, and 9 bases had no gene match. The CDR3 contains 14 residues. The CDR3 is CASTPEAGVETQYF. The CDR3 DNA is TGTGCCAGCACCCCAGAAGCGGGAGTTGAGACCCAGTACTTC.

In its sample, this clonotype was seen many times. In DNA, the CDR3 is TGCAGTGTTCCGGGACAGGGGGCTCATGAGCAGTTCTTC. This sequence encodes CSVPGQGAHEQFF. The chain recombines TRBV20-1 with TRBJ2-1; TRBD1 matches at 12 bases. The germline gives CDR1 DFQATT, CDR2 SNEGSKA (reference sequence). J was trimmed by 8 bases and V by 7 bases; bases with no gene match: 6. CDR3 size: 13 residues.

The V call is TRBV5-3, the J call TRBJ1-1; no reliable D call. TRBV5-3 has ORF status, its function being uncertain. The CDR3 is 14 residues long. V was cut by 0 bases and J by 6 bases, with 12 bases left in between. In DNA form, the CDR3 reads TGTGCCAGAAGCTTGGTGAATGGGGTGGCTGAAGCTTTCTTT. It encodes CARSLVNGVAEAFF.

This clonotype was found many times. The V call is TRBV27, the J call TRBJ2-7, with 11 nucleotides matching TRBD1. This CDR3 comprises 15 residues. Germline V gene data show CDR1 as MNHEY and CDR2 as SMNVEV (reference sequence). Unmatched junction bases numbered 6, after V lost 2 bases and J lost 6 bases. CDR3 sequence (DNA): TGTGCCAGCAGTTTAATGGGACAGGGGGTACTCGAGCAGTACTTC. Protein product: CASSLMGQGVLEQYF.

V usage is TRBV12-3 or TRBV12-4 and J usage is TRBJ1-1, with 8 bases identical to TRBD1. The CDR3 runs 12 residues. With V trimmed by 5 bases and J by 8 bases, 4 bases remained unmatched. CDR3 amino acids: CASSPGGSEAFF. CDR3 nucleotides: TGTGCCAGCAGTCCAGGGGGCTCCGAAGCTTTCTTT.

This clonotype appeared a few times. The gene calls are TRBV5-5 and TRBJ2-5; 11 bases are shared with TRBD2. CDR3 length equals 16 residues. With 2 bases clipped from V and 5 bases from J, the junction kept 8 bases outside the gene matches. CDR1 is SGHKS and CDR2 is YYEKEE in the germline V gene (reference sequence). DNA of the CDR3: TGTGCCAGCAGCTTAGTCCTACTAGCGGGGGACGAGACCCAGTACTTC. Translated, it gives CASSLVLLAGDETQYF.

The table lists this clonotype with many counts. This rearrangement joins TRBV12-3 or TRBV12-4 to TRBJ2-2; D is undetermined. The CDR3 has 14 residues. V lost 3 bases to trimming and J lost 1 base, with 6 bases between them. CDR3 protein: CASSFLQNTGELFF. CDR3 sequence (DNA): TGTGCCAGCAGTTTTCTTCAGAACACCGGGGAGCTGTTTTTT.

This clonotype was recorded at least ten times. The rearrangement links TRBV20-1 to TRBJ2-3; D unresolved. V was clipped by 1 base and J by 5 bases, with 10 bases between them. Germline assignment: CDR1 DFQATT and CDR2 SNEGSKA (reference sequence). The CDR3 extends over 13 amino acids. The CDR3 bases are TGCAGTGCTAGAGTCGGAGCTGGAGATACGCAGTATTTT. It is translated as CSARVGAGDTQYF.

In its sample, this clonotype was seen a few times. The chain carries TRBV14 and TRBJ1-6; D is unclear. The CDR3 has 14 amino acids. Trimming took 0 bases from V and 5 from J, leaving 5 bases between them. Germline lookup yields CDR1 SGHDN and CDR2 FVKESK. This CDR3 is CASSQESDNSPLHF. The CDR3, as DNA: TGTGCCAGCAGCCAAGAGTCGGATAATTCACCCCTCCACTTT.

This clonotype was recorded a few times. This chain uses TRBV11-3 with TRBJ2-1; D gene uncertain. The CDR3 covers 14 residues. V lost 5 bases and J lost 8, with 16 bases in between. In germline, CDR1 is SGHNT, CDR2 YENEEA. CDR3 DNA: TGTGCCAGCAGCCCAAATCCCCATGGCTATGAGCAGTTCTTC. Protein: CASSPNPHGYEQFF. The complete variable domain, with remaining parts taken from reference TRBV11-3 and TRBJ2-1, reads EAGVVQSPRYKIIEKKQPVAFWCNPISGHNTLYWYLQNLGQGPELLIRYENEEAVDDSQLPKDRFSAERLKGVDSTLKIQPAELGDSAVYLCASSPNPHGYEQFFGPGTRLTVL.

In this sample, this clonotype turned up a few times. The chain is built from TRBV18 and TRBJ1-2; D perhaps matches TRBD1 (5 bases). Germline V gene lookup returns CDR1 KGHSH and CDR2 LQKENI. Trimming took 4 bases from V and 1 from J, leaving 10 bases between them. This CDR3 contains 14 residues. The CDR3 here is CASSLRQINYGYTF. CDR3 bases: TGTGCCAGCTCACTTCGACAGATTAACTATGGCTACACCTTC.

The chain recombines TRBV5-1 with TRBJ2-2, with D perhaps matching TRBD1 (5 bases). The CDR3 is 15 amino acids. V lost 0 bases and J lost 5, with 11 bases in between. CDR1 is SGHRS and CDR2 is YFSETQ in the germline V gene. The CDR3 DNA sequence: TGCGCCAGCAGCTTGGCAGGGAAGGAGACCGGGGAGCTGTTTTTT. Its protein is CASSLAGKETGELFF.

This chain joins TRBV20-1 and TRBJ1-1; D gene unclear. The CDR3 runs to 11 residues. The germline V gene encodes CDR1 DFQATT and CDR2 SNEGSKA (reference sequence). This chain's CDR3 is CRPGGDTEAFF. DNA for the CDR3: TGCAGGCCCGGCGGGGACACTGAAGCTTTCTTT.

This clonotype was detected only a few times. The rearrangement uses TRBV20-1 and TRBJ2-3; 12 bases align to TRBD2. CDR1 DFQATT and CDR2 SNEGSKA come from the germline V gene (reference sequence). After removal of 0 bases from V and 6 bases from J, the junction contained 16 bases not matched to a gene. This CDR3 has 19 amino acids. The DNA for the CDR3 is TGCAGTGCTAGAGATCCAGGTCTAGCGGGAGGGCAGATTCCCGATACGCAGTATTTT. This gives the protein CSARDPGLAGGQIPDTQYF.

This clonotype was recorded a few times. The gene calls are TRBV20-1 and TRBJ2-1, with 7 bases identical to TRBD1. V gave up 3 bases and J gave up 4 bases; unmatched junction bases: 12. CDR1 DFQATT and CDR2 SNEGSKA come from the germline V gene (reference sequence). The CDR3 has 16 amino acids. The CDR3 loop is CSASRPRGSPYNEQFF. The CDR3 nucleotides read TGCAGTGCTAGTCGGCCCAGGGGGAGCCCTTACAATGAGCAGTTCTTC.

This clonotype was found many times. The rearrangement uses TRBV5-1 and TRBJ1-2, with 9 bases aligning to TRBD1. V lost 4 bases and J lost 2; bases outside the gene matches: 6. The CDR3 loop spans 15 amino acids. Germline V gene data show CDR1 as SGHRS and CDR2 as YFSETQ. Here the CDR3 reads CASSGTGTGNYGYTF. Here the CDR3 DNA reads TGCGCCAGCAGCGGGACCGGGACAGGGAACTATGGCTACACCTTC.

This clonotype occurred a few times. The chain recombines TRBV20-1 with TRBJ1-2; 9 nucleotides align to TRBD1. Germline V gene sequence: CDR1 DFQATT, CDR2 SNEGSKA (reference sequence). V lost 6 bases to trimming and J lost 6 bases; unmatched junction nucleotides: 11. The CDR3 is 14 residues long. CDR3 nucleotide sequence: TGCAGTGCCCCACTTTTGGGGACAGGGAATGGCTACACCTTC. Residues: CSAPLLGTGNGYTF.

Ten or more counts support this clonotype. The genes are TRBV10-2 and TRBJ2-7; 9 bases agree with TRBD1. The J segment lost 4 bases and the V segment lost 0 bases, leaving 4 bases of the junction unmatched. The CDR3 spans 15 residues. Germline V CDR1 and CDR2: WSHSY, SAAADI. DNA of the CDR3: TGCGCCAGCAGTGAGTCGAACAGGGGGCTATACGAGCAGTACTTC. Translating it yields CASSESNRGLYEQYF.

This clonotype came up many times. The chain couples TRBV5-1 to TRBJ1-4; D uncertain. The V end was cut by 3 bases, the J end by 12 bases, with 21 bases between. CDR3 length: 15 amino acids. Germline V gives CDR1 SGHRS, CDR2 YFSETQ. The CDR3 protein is CASSSAGQAGSELFF. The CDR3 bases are TGCGCCAGCAGCTCGGCCGGGCAGGCCGGGTCGGAACTGTTTTTT.